Shown below are 27 T cell receptor beta chains from a single sample sequenced in a study of cytomegalovirus exposure and HLA in healthy donors. PCR used 60 Vbeta primers and 13 Jbeta primers. The protocol was immunoSEQ multiplex PCR, while the TCRdb copy is restricted to in-frame clones and leaves out a portion. Of 210,000 or so clones listed, around 76% are singletons. The sequenced material came from PBMCs. The receptors here all came from a man between 18 and 35 years old in good health and CMV-seronegative.

The table lists this clone with a few counts. This chain joins TRBV21-1 and TRBJ2-6; TRBD1, the table's D call, was not compared with the DNA. TRBV21-1 is assigned pseudogene status. The CDR3 spans 15 residues. CDR3 DNA: TGTGCCAGCAGCCCGGGGACAGATGGGGCCAACGTCCTGACTTTC. Its protein is CASSPGTDGANVLTF.

This clone was recorded once. This chain joins TRBV30 and TRBJ2-5; maybe TRBD2 (5 bases). The better agreement between TRBJ2-7 and the DNA end casts doubt on the J call. Germline lookup yields CDR1 GTSNPN and CDR2 SVGIG (reference sequence). This CDR3 comprises 13 residues. The CDR3 reads CAGGPEEGYEQYF. The CDR3 nucleotides read TGTGCCGGAGGCCCGGAAGAAGGCTACGAGCAGTACTTC.

The rearrangement joins TRBV27 to TRBJ2-2; D might be TRBD1 (5 bases). Per the germline V gene, CDR1 is MNHEY and CDR2 is SMNVEV (reference sequence). Deletions cut 5 bases from V and 5 bases from J, with 9 bases between. The CDR3 is 13 residues long. In nucleotides, the CDR3 is TGTGCCAGCAGTATACAGGAAACCGGGGAGCTGTTTTTT. It codes for CASSIQETGELFF.

The chain has TRBV5-1 and TRBJ2-5; TRBD2 is a possible D gene (6 bases). V dropped 2 bases and J dropped 1 base, with 9 bases sitting between them. Germline lookup yields CDR1 SGHRS and CDR2 YFSETQ. The CDR3 length is 14 residues. The CDR3: CASSLGTVQETQYF. The CDR3 nucleotides are TGCGCCAGCAGCTTAGGGACTGTCCAAGAGACCCAGTACTTC.

The chain couples TRBV2 to TRBJ1-5; 10 bases agree with TRBD1. CDR3 length: 14 amino acids. With V trimmed by 6 bases and J by 6 bases, 5 bases remained unmatched. Germline assignment: CDR1 SNHLY and CDR2 FYNNEI. CDR3 in DNA: TGTGCCAGCAGAGACAGGGGGCCGAGTCAGCCCCAGCATTTT. It translates to CASRDRGPSQPQHF.

The V call is TRBV14, the J call TRBJ2-7; D uncertain. CDR3 size: 12 residues. With 5 bases removed from V and 12 bases from J, the gap between germline ends came to 17 bases. In germline, CDR1 is SGHDN, CDR2 FVKESK. Here the CDR3 DNA reads TGTGCCAGCAGCAATACGAACGTCCCTAGGTACTTC. It encodes CASSNTNVPRYF. Supplemented by reference TRBV14 and TRBJ2-7, the full variable domain reads EAGVTQFPSHSVIEKGQTVTLRCDPISGHDNLYWYRRVMGKEIKFLLHFVKESKQDESGMPNNRFLAERTGGTYSTLKVQPAELEDSGVYFCASSNTNVPRYFGPGTRLTVT.

In this sample, this clone turned up a few times. The rearrangement joins TRBV4-1 to TRBJ2-7; D is ambiguous. Trimming stripped 5 bases from V and 7 bases from J, with 9 bases between. Germline CDR1 is MGHRA and CDR2 is YSYEKL. The CDR3 contains 11 residues. CDR3: CASSSEFEQYF. The CDR3 DNA sequence: TGCGCCAGCAGCTCGGAGTTTGAGCAGTACTTC.

In this sample, this clone turned up a few times. This rearrangement joins TRBV4-1 to TRBJ1-5, with D maybe TRBD1 (5 bases). This CDR3 is built from 15 residues. The V gene's germline CDR1 is MGHRA and CDR2 YSYEKL. V was pared by 0 bases and J by 6 bases, with 12 bases between. As DNA, the CDR3 is TGCGCCAGCAGCCAAGATGGGGCTCCCAGTCAGCCCCAGCATTTT. Its protein is CASSQDGAPSQPQHF.

This clone showed up just a few times. The chain couples TRBV7-2 to TRBJ1-2; 8 bases are shared with TRBD1. V was clipped by 5 bases and J by 4 bases; unmatched bases: 3. The CDR3 totals 13 residues. The V gene's germline CDR1 is SGHTA and CDR2 FQGNSA. The CDR3 DNA sequence: TGTGCCAGCAGCAGCAGGGGGCCCTATGGCTACACCTTC. It specifies CASSSRGPYGYTF.

This chain uses TRBV5-1 with TRBJ2-1, with TRBD2 matching 11 bases. The CDR3 is made up of 17 amino acids. V shed 4 bases, J shed 4 bases, and the junction held 10 bases outside the gene matches. The germline gives CDR1 SGHRS, CDR2 YFSETQ. The CDR3 nucleotides are TGCGCCAGCAGCCACGAGGGACTAGCGGAGAGTTACAATGAGCAGTTCTTC. It is translated as CASSHEGLAESYNEQFF.

A few counts support this clone. The chain is built from TRBV27 and TRBJ1-5; the match to TRBD1 covers 9 bases. The V segment lost 5 bases and the J segment 6 bases; nucleotides outside the gene matches: 14. CDR3 size: 17 residues. Germline V CDR1 and CDR2: MNHEY, SMNVEV (reference sequence). The CDR3 here is CASSPTPHRGRGQPQHF. DNA for the CDR3: TGTGCCAGCAGTCCAACCCCCCACAGGGGGCGCGGTCAGCCCCAGCATTTT.

The J gene is TRBJ2-7, the V gene TRBV15; TRBD1 matches at 11 bases. Germline V CDR1 and CDR2: LNHNV, YYDKDF (reference sequence). CDR3 size: 16 residues. The trim removed 0 bases at V and 3 bases at J, leaving 4 bases unmatched. The CDR3 sequence: CATSRDSGTGGYEQYF. DNA of the CDR3: TGTGCCACCAGCAGAGATTCGGGGACAGGGGGCTACGAGCAGTACTTC.

V and J are TRBV27 and TRBJ2-1; possible D gene TRBD1, 6 bases. Germline CDR1 reads MNHEY; CDR2 reads SMNVEV (reference sequence). The CDR3 is 13 residues long. The germline V and J ends were trimmed by 4 bases and 6 bases, with 10 bases remaining between them. The chain's CDR3 is CASSYAQGNEQFF. The CDR3 region has the DNA TGTGCCAGCAGTTACGCACAGGGCAATGAGCAGTTCTTC.

The rearrangement links TRBV6-6 to TRBJ2-7; 9 bases match TRBD2. This CDR3 has 14 amino acids. Germline CDR1 MNHNY, CDR2 SVGAGI (reference sequence). V shed 5 bases, J shed 6 bases, and the junction held 8 bases outside the gene matches. CDR3 nucleotides: TGTGCCAGCAGTCATACCGGGACTAGCTTCGAGCAGTACTTC. Its translation is CASSHTGTSFEQYF.

This chain joins TRBV27 and TRBJ2-5; D gene ambiguous. Per germline, CDR1 MNHEY and CDR2 SMNVEV (reference sequence). The CDR3 spans 10 residues. Trimming removed 7 bases at V and 5 bases at J, with 5 bases between. The CDR3 nucleotides are TGTGCCAGCACCCGGGAGACCCAGTACTTC. Residues: CASTRETQYF.

The rearrangement joins TRBV7-9 to TRBJ2-3; TRBD2 matches at 12 bases. The germline gives CDR1 SEHNR, CDR2 FQNEAQ (reference sequence). The CDR3 has 14 residues. Trimming cost V 4 bases and J 6 bases; bases outside gene matches: 2. The CDR3 region is CASSSGTSGDTQYF. CDR3 sequence (DNA): TGTGCCAGCAGCTCCGGGACTAGCGGGGATACGCAGTATTTT.

The rearrangement links TRBV21-1 to TRBJ2-3; the table's D call TRBD1 went unverified against the DNA. TRBV21-1 constitutes a pseudogene. The CDR3 is 19 residues long. The CDR3 coding sequence is TGTGCCAGCAGCAAGGAAAACAGGGATTTATCTGGTAACACAGATACGCAGTATTTT. Encoded protein: CASSKENRDLSGNTDTQYF.

The J gene is TRBJ2-1, the V gene TRBV10-3, with 10 bases aligning to TRBD2. CDR3 length: 16 amino acids. Unmatched junction bases numbered 5, after V lost 0 bases and J lost 6 bases. Germline V gene data show CDR1 as ENHRY and CDR2 as SYGVKD. The CDR3 DNA follows: TGTGCCATCAGTGAGTCTGGGGCTAGCGGGAGCAATGAGCAGTTCTTC. It yields the protein CAISESGASGSNEQFF.

The CDR3: CAWSPWGGYGNTIYF. CDR3 coding DNA: TGTGCCTGGAGCCCATGGGGGGGTTACGGAAACACCATATATTTT. The V call is TRBV30, the J call TRBJ1-3; possibly TRBD1 for D (5 bases). Germline V gene sequence: CDR1 GTSNPN, CDR2 SVGIG (reference sequence). This CDR3 comprises 15 residues. V was shortened by 3 bases and J by 4 bases, with 16 bases between the two germline ends.

V usage is TRBV5-1 and J usage is TRBJ2-5; 14 bases line up with TRBD2. V shed 4 bases, J shed 3 bases, and the junction held 2 bases outside the gene matches. This CDR3 spans 15 amino acids. CDR1 is SGHRS, CDR2 YFSETQ, per germline. This CDR3 reads CASSPGLAGEETQYF. CDR3 sequence (DNA): TGCGCCAGCAGCCCGGGACTAGCGGGAGAAGAGACCCAGTACTTC.

J is TRBJ1-4 and V is TRBV6-5; TRBD1 aligns across 10 bases. The J segment lost 8 bases and the V segment lost 6 bases, leaving 9 bases of the junction unmatched. Germline assignment: CDR1 MNHEY and CDR2 SVGAGI. The CDR3 loop spans 15 amino acids. The CDR3 DNA follows: TGTGCCAGCAGGTATCCCGGGACAGGGGACGAAAAACTGTTTTTT. This encodes CASRYPGTGDEKLFF.

V is TRBV7-9 and J is TRBJ2-7; TRBD1 agrees at 7 bases. The CDR3 consists of 13 residues. V lost 8 bases, J lost 2 bases, and 6 bases stayed unmatched. Per germline, CDR1 SEHNR and CDR2 FQNEAQ (reference sequence). The CDR3 sequence is CASQRQGAYEQYF. The CDR3 bases are TGTGCCAGCCAAAGACAGGGCGCCTACGAGCAGTACTTC.

This clone showed up just once. V is TRBV7-3 and J is TRBJ2-2; TRBD1 matches 12 bases. This CDR3 region has 17 residues. CDR1 is SGHTA and CDR2 is FQGTGA in the germline V gene. The V gene end was trimmed by 5 bases and the J gene end by 7 bases; junction bases not matched to a gene: 11. CDR3 region: CASSVKRGQGAVGELFF. In DNA form, the CDR3 reads TGTGCCAGCAGCGTAAAACGGGGACAGGGGGCCGTCGGGGAGCTGTTTTTT.

The chain joins TRBV28 to TRBJ1-2, with 9 bases lining up with TRBD1. Trimming cost V 5 bases and J 8 bases; bases outside gene matches: 12. The CDR3 spans 15 residues. Germline CDR1 MDHEN, CDR2 SYDVKM. The CDR3: CASSELYLGTGGYTF. The CDR3 nucleotides read TGTGCCAGCAGTGAGCTTTACCTAGGGACAGGGGGCTACACCTTC.

The V gene is TRBV5-4, the J gene TRBJ2-3, with 14 nucleotides matching TRBD2. This CDR3 is built from 16 residues. V was pared by 0 bases and J by 5 bases, with 2 bases of the junction left unmatched. Germline V CDR1 and CDR2: SGHNT, YYREEE (reference sequence). CDR3 sequence: CASSLGLAGGQDTQYF. In nucleotides, the CDR3 is TGTGCCAGCAGCTTGGGACTAGCGGGAGGGCAAGATACGCAGTATTTT.

CDR3 DNA sequence: TGTGCCAGCAGCCCGGGAGGGGCCTACGAGCAGTACTTC. This sequence encodes CASSPGGAYEQYF. The chain recombines TRBV5-6 with TRBJ2-7, with 8 bases matching TRBD2. CDR3 length equals 13 residues. CDR1 and CDR2 (germline): SGHDT, YYEEEE. With 4 bases clipped from V and 2 bases from J, the junction kept 2 bases outside the gene matches.

V gene TRBV7-6 combines with J gene TRBJ2-1, with 13 bases lining up with TRBD2. The CDR3 runs to 16 residues. V was pared by 5 bases and J by 8 bases, with 9 bases of the junction left unmatched. CDR1 SGHVS and CDR2 FNYEAQ come from the germline V gene. This CDR3 reads CASSLRTSGSIDEQFF. The CDR3 DNA reads as TGTGCCAGCAGCCTTCGGACTAGCGGGAGTATCGATGAGCAGTTCTTC.